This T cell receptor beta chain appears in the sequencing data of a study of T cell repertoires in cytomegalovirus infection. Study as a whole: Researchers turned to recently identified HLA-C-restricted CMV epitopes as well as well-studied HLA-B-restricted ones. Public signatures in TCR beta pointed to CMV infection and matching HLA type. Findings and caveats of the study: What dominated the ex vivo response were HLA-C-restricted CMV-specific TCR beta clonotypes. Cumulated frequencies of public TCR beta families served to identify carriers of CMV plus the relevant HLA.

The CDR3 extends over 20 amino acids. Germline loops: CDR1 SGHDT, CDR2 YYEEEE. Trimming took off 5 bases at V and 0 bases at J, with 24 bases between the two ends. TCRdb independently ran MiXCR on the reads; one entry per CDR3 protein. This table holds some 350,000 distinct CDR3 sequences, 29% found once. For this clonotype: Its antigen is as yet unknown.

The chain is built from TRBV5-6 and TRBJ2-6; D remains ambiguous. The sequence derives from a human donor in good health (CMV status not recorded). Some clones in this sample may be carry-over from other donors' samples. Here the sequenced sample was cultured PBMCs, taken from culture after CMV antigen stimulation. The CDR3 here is CASRFVKGRPQTSGANVLTF. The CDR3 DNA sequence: TGTGCCAGCAGATTCGTTAAAGGACGGCCTCAAACCTCTGGGGCCAACGTCCTGACTTTC.